Shown below are 8 T cell receptor beta chains from a single sample sequenced in a study of human T cells and chemical hapten exposure. TCRdb reprocessed the RACE reads via MiXCR and lists one record per CDR3 protein. This sample has under 450,000 distinct CDR3 sequences; about 6% occur once, and the top ten carry around 6.1%. Time point meaning: patch test 2, 6 weeks after DPC sensitization. As for treatment: therapeutic diphenylcyclopropenone sensitization with weekly scalp DPC. Sequences were derived from whole blood, sampled in connection with sensitization to the hapten diphenylcyclopropenone (DPC). The receptors here all came from a woman between 18 and 29 years old with alopecia areata. Some clones in this sample may be carry-over from other donors' samples.

At least ten counts were recorded for this clonotype. The chain couples TRBV20-1 to TRBJ1-5; D not certain. This CDR3 is 13 amino acids long. The germline CDR1 and CDR2 sequences are DFQATT and SNEGSKA (reference sequence). Deletions cut 3 bases from V and 1 base from J, with 7 bases between. CDR3 residues: CSASTWSNQPQHF. CDR3 nucleotide sequence: TGCAGTGCTAGTACGTGGAGCAATCAGCCCCAGCATTTT.

This clonotype was observed a handful of times. The CDR3 sequence: CASSPRDSNTGELFF. As DNA, the CDR3 is TGTGCCAGCAGCCCCAGGGACTCGAACACCGGGGAGCTGTTTTTT. V gene TRBV9 combines with J gene TRBJ2-2, with a tentative D call TRBD2 (6 bases). The CDR3 is 15 amino acids. Germline V gives CDR1 SGDLS, CDR2 YYNGEE. Deletions cut 4 bases from V and 0 bases from J, with 10 bases between.

This clonotype was seen more than once but under ten times. The chain joins TRBV7-9 to TRBJ1-5; D is uncertain. The CDR3 contains 17 residues. CDR1 and CDR2 from the germline V gene are SEHNR and FQNEAQ (reference sequence). The ends were cut back, 2 bases at V and 3 bases at J, with 17 bases in the middle. The CDR3 here is CASSLFPSDWDNQPQHF. CDR3 nucleotide sequence: TGTGCCAGCAGCTTATTCCCCAGCGATTGGGACAATCAGCCCCAGCATTTT.

The chain joins TRBV7-8 to TRBJ2-3; 12 bases line up with TRBD2. The CDR3 is 20 residues long. The V segment lost 3 bases and the J segment 6 bases; nucleotides outside the gene matches: 19. Germline V lookup: CDR1 SGHVS, CDR2 FQNEAQ. The DNA for the CDR3 is TGTGCCAGCAGCTTCCCACGGTCGGAACTAGCGGGGGGAGACCGGGATACGCAGTATTTT. It codes for CASSFPRSELAGGDRDTQYF.

This clonotype was seen a handful of times. V usage is TRBV25-1 and J usage is TRBJ1-2; D perhaps matches TRBD1 (6 bases). Trimming took off 1 base at V and 0 bases at J, with 21 bases between the two ends. Germline CDR1 and CDR2: MGHDK and SYGVNS. The CDR3 contains 19 residues. The CDR3 loop reads CASSEWASRDTTANYGYTF. In DNA, the CDR3 is TGTGCCAGCAGTGAATGGGCATCCCGGGACACAACCGCTAACTATGGCTACACCTTC.

This clonotype was detected many times. V usage is TRBV6-5 and J usage is TRBJ1-4, with a possible D match to TRBD1 (5 bases). CDR1 is MNHEY, CDR2 SVGAGI, per germline. The CDR3 has 14 amino acids. The V and J ends lost 4 bases and 8 bases respectively, with 14 bases between them. The CDR3 loop reads CASSFAGKEEKLFF. DNA for the CDR3: TGTGCCAGCAGTTTCGCAGGGAAGGAAGAAAAACTGTTTTTT.

This clonotype was seen ten or more times. This rearrangement joins TRBV7-2 to TRBJ1-5, with 9 bases aligning to TRBD1. After removal of 5 bases from V and 0 bases from J, the junction contained 5 bases not matched to a gene. The CDR3 sequence is 16 residues long. The germline gives CDR1 SGHTA, CDR2 FQGNSA. The CDR3 sequence: CASSEQGASSNQPQHF. CDR3 DNA: TGTGCCAGCAGCGAACAGGGGGCCAGTAGCAATCAGCCCCAGCATTTT.

This clonotype was counted a few times. The chain recombines TRBV19 with TRBJ1-5, with D uncertain. CDR1 and CDR2 from the germline V gene are LNHDA and SQIVND (reference sequence). Trimming removed 4 bases at V and 2 bases at J, with 9 bases between. CDR3 length: 14 amino acids. The CDR3: CASSTLGGNQPQHF. The CDR3 nucleotides read TGTGCCAGTAGTACCCTGGGAGGCAATCAGCCCCAGCATTTT. Using reference TRBV19 and TRBJ1-5 for the parts outside the CDR3, the full variable domain is DGGITQSPKYLFRKEGQNVTLSCEQNLNHDAMYWYRQDPGQGLRLIYYSQIVNDFQKGDIAEGYSVSREKKESFPLTVTSAQKNPTAFYLCASSTLGGNQPQHFGDGTRLSIL.